Shown below are 32 T cell receptor beta chains from a single sample sequenced in a study of T cell responses to AZD1222 COVID-19 vaccine. Only in-frame clones appear in the TCRdb table, and some are missing; sequencing was by immunoSEQ multiplex PCR. The sample lists 100,000 to 150,000 clones, more than 70% occurring once. The material sequenced was peripheral blood, taken on day 0 of AZD1222 vaccination. These receptors came from an adult in good health.

The chain combines TRBV25-1 with TRBJ2-7, with D perhaps TRBD1 (5 bases). The CDR3 has 11 residues. Germline V gene data show CDR1 as MGHDK and CDR2 as SYGVNS. This CDR3 is CPRASDSEQYF. Written as DNA, the CDR3 is TGTCCCCGAGCTTCAGACAGCGAGCAGTACTTC.

The sample holds a few counts of this clone. The chain links TRBV19 to TRBJ1-2; the D is unclear. CDR3 length: 13 residues. Germline CDR1 reads LNHDA; CDR2 reads SQIVND (reference sequence). The V end was cut by 9 bases, the J end by 1 base, with 12 bases between. CDR3 nucleotides: TGTGCCAGCAAACCGGGAGTTAACTATGGCTACACCTTC. Translated, it gives CASKPGVNYGYTF.

The chain joins TRBV28 to TRBJ1-2, with TRBD1 identical over 9 bases. V dropped 7 bases and J dropped 7; count of bases not matched to a gene: 13. Germline CDR1 MDHEN, CDR2 SYDVKM. The CDR3 sequence is 15 residues long. The DNA for the CDR3 is TGTGCCAGCACCCTCACTACAGGGGGCTTGGGTGGCTACACCTTC. Its protein is CASTLTTGGLGGYTF.

The V call is TRBV20-1, the J call TRBJ1-1; D remains unclear. The CDR3 has 11 amino acids. Germline V gene lookup returns CDR1 DFQATT and CDR2 SNEGSKA (reference sequence). V lost 7 bases to trimming and J lost 1 base, with 7 bases between them. DNA of the CDR3: TGCAGTGGCACAGAGAACACTGAAGCTTTCTTT. Encoded protein: CSGTENTEAFF.

The CDR3 protein is CASSYPGQVDGYTF. The CDR3 DNA reads TGTGCCAGCAGCTACCCGGGACAGGTTGATGGCTACACCTTC. The gene calls are TRBV7-9 and TRBJ1-2, with 8 bases identical to TRBD1. Germline CDR1 SEHNR, CDR2 FQNEAQ (reference sequence). This CDR3 region has 14 residues. The ends lost 4 bases at V and 6 bases at J; junction bases unmatched: 7.

V is TRBV7-3 and J is TRBJ2-7; D not certain. The V end lost 0 bases, the J end lost 3 bases, and 15 bases lay between the germline ends. Per the germline V gene, CDR1 is SGHTA and CDR2 is FQGTGA. This CDR3 is built from 16 residues. The CDR3 region is CASSLTPTDTNYEQYF. The CDR3 nucleotides read TGTGCCAGCAGCTTAACGCCCACAGACACAAACTACGAGCAGTACTTC. Using reference TRBV7-3 and TRBJ2-7 for the parts outside the CDR3, the full variable domain is GAGVSQTPSNKVTEKGKYVELRCDPISGHTALYWYRQSLGQGPEFLIYFQGTGAADDSGLPNDRFFAVRPEGSVSTLKIQRTERGDSAVYLCASSLTPTDTNYEQYFGPGTRLTVT.

V is TRBV6-6 and J is TRBJ1-2; D is perhaps TRBD1 (6 bases). The V end was cut by 5 bases, the J end by 3 bases, with 19 bases between. The CDR3 consists of 16 residues. Germline CDR1 reads MNHNY; CDR2 reads SVGAGI (reference sequence). CDR3 DNA sequence: TGTGCCAGCAGTCCCCGGGGGCAGGGAGGAGACTATGGCTACACCTTC. Its translation: CASSPRGQGGDYGYTF.

The chain combines TRBV29-1 with TRBJ2-1, with 8 bases identical to TRBD2. Germline V gene data show CDR1 as SQVTM and CDR2 as ANQGSEA. V lost 6 bases and J lost 6; bases outside the gene matches: 4. CDR3 length: 12 amino acids. CDR3 residues: CSVGGLGNEQFF. The CDR3 nucleotides read TGCAGCGTAGGGGGACTAGGCAATGAGCAGTTCTTC.

This clone came up a few times. V usage is TRBV3-1 (or the pseudogene TRBV3-2) and J usage is TRBJ2-7; D possibly uses TRBD1 or TRBD2 (5 bases each). The CDR3 has 18 amino acids. The germline CDR1 and CDR2 sequences are LGHDT and YNNKEL (reference sequence). V was cut by 3 bases and J by 4 bases, with 25 bases left in between. CDR3 sequence (DNA): TGTGCCAGCAGCCATTCGGGACCGCTATCAACCTTGGAGTACGAGCAGTACTTC. Its protein is CASSHSGPLSTLEYEQYF.

The chain combines TRBV19 with TRBJ2-5; 12 nucleotides agree with TRBD2. J was trimmed by 4 bases and V by 6 bases; bases with no gene match: 18. The CDR3 consists of 19 residues. The germline V gene has CDR1 LNHDA and CDR2 SQIVND (reference sequence). The CDR3 is CASSPGTSGYLVLGETQYF. In DNA, the CDR3 is TGTGCCAGTAGCCCTGGGACTAGCGGGTATTTGGTGTTAGGAGAGACCCAGTACTTC.

The J gene is TRBJ2-7, the V gene TRBV7-6; 9 bases match TRBD1. This CDR3 has 20 residues. Germline assignment: CDR1 SGHVS and CDR2 FNYEAQ. Trimming removed 3 bases from V and 5 bases from J; junction bases left unmatched: 23. The CDR3, as DNA: TGTGCCAGCAGCTTTACTACACGCCGGGACAGGGCAAGTGGGTTCGACGAGCAGTACTTC. Its protein is CASSFTTRRDRASGFDEQYF.

V usage is TRBV5-4 and J usage is TRBJ2-1, with D possibly being TRBD1 (6 bases). The V and J ends lost 2 bases and 5 bases respectively, with 8 bases between them. CDR1 SGHNT and CDR2 YYREEE come from the germline V gene (reference sequence). The CDR3 is 13 residues long. The CDR3 bases are TGTGCCAGCAGCTTCACAGGGCACAATGAGCAGTTCTTC. Protein sequence: CASSFTGHNEQFF.

The chain employs TRBV5-1 and TRBJ1-4; no clear D. Trimming stripped 1 base from V and 0 bases from J, with 22 bases between. The CDR3 runs to 20 residues. Germline CDR1 is SGHRS and CDR2 is YFSETQ. The CDR3 DNA reads as TGCGCCAGCAGCTTGAAGACGTTCGGGGTCTTAGGATCAACTAATGAAAAACTGTTTTTT. Residues: CASSLKTFGVLGSTNEKLFF.

The chain couples TRBV5-4 to TRBJ2-1; unclear D gene. This CDR3 is built from 15 residues. The germline CDR1 and CDR2 sequences are SGHNT and YYREEE (reference sequence). V was trimmed by 4 bases and J by 4 bases, leaving 15 bases between them. The CDR3: CASSVEGQHYNEQFF. CDR3 DNA sequence: TGTGCCAGCAGCGTAGAAGGTCAGCATTACAATGAGCAGTTCTTC. Filled out from reference TRBV5-4 and TRBJ2-1, the complete variable domain reads ETGVTQSPTHLIKTRGQQVTLRCSSQSGHNTVSWYQQALGQGPQFIFQYYREEENGRGNFPPRFSGLQFPNYSSELNVNALELDDSALYLCASSVEGQHYNEQFFGPGTRLTVL.

This clone occurred once. V usage is TRBV9 and J usage is TRBJ2-6; D is possibly TRBD2 (5 bases). Germline CDR1 is SGDLS and CDR2 is YYNGEE. This CDR3 contains 15 residues. Deletions cut 2 bases from V and 0 bases from J, with 6 bases between. The CDR3 loop is CASSVEASGANVLTF. CDR3 nucleotide sequence: TGTGCCAGCAGCGTGGAGGCCTCTGGGGCCAACGTCCTGACTTTC.

The V gene is TRBV28, the J gene TRBJ2-7; D not certain. CDR1 and CDR2 from the germline V gene are MDHEN and SYDVKM. V shed 8 bases and J shed 1 base, with 24 bases lying between them. The CDR3 runs to 17 residues. CDR3 amino acids: CASALLTEQLGSYEQYF. The DNA of the CDR3 is TGTGCCAGCGCACTTTTGACGGAACAGCTGGGGTCCTACGAGCAGTACTTC.

This chain links TRBV5-4 with TRBJ1-2, with a possible D match to TRBD1 (6 bases). The CDR3 sequence is 12 residues long. From germline, CDR1 is SGHNT and CDR2 YYREEE (reference sequence). Trimming took 4 bases from V and 5 from J, leaving 9 bases between them. CDR3 in amino acids: CASSPTGYGYTF. CDR3 coding DNA: TGTGCCAGCAGCCCAACAGGGTATGGCTACACCTTC.

The rearrangement links TRBV10-2 to TRBJ2-1, with 11 positions matching TRBD2. CDR3 length: 15 amino acids. Per the germline V gene, CDR1 is WSHSY and CDR2 is SAAADI. After removal of 7 bases from V and 2 bases from J, the junction contained 4 bases not matched to a gene. The CDR3 DNA follows: TGCGCCAGCACCCCGGGACTAGCGGCCTACAATGAGCAGTTCTTC. Amino acid sequence: CASTPGLAAYNEQFF.

The V and J genes are TRBV9 and TRBJ2-7; 7 bases are shared with TRBD2. In germline, CDR1 is SGDLS, CDR2 YYNGEE. V dropped 0 bases and J dropped 2; count of bases not matched to a gene: 8. The CDR3 spans 16 residues. This CDR3 is CASSVAGGSSTYEQYF. Written as DNA, the CDR3 is TGTGCCAGCAGCGTAGCTGGCGGGAGTTCGACCTACGAGCAGTACTTC.

This chain joins TRBV4-2 and TRBJ1-2; D is ambiguous. This CDR3 is built from 17 residues. The V end was cut by 1 base, the J end by 2 bases, with 17 bases between. Germline assignment: CDR1 LGHNA and CDR2 YNFKEQ. The CDR3 protein is CASSQGAPGMGNYGYTF. CDR3 nucleotide sequence: TGTGCCAGCAGCCAAGGTGCCCCGGGGATGGGAAACTATGGCTACACCTTC.

The sample holds one count of this clone. CDR3 sequence: CAWTPRGTDTQYF. CDR3 nucleotide sequence: TGTGCCTGGACCCCTAGGGGCACAGATACGCAGTATTTT. The V and J genes are TRBV30 and TRBJ2-3; no clear D gene. The V and J ends lost 4 bases and 1 base respectively, with 9 bases between them. CDR1 is GTSNPN, CDR2 SVGIG, per germline (reference sequence). The CDR3 runs to 13 residues.

This clone has a single count. The rearrangement joins TRBV5-1 to TRBJ2-7, with TRBD2 identical over 10 bases. Germline CDR1 SGHRS, CDR2 YFSETQ. The CDR3 spans 14 residues. J gave up 2 bases and V 1 base, and 0 bases lay outside the gene matches. CDR3 in DNA: TGCGCCAGCAGCTTGACTAGCGGGACCTACGAGCAGTACTTC. It translates to CASSLTSGTYEQYF.

The rearrangement uses TRBV6-1 and TRBJ1-2; the match to TRBD1 covers 11 bases. CDR3 length: 14 amino acids. Germline loops: CDR1 MNHNS, CDR2 SASEGT. With 2 bases clipped from V and 7 bases from J, the junction kept 3 bases outside the gene matches. The CDR3 DNA sequence: TGTGCCAGCAGTGAACGGACAGGGGGCATTGGCTACACCTTC. This gives the protein CASSERTGGIGYTF.

The chain carries TRBV24-1 and TRBJ2-7, with D unresolved. This CDR3 has 13 residues. V was shortened by 1 base and J by 6 bases, with 9 bases between the two germline ends. The germline gives CDR1 KGHDR, CDR2 SFDVKD. This CDR3 reads CATSDFTSAEQYF. CDR3 bases: TGTGCCACCAGTGATTTTACGTCCGCCGAGCAGTACTTC.

As DNA, the CDR3 is TGTGCCAGCAGTCCATGGCTAGCGGGATACTACGAGCAGTACTTC. Residues: CASSPWLAGYYEQYF. The chain is built from TRBV3-1 (or the pseudogene TRBV3-2) and TRBJ2-7; 9 bases are shared with TRBD2. The trim removed 6 bases at V and 3 bases at J, leaving 9 bases unmatched. Germline values: CDR1 LGHDT, CDR2 YNNKEL (reference sequence). This CDR3 comprises 15 residues.

This chain connects TRBV11-2 to TRBJ1-1; unclear D gene. CDR1 and CDR2 (germline): SGHAT, FQNNGV. Trimming stripped 5 bases from V and 1 base from J, with 5 bases between. The CDR3 covers 12 residues. CDR3 nucleotides: TGTGCCAGCAGCCCGCCGAACACTGAAGCTTTCTTT. Translated, it gives CASSPPNTEAFF.

The gene calls are TRBV27 and TRBJ2-7; TRBD2 might be the D (5 bases). There are 17 residues in the CDR3. Germline CDR1 MNHEY, CDR2 SMNVEV (reference sequence). Trimming pared 0 bases from V and 4 bases from J, leaving 19 bases between. CDR3 in amino acids: CASSLSFGFRRDYEQYF. For the CDR3, the DNA is TGTGCCAGCAGTTTATCCTTCGGTTTTAGACGGGATTACGAGCAGTACTTC.

The DNA of the CDR3 is TGTGCCTGGAGCCTCACCCCTAGCGCGGCTTTCTTT. This sequence encodes CAWSLTPSAAFF. The chain employs TRBV30 and TRBJ1-1; no reliable D call. V lost 3 bases and J lost 11, with 16 bases in between. Germline V gene data show CDR1 as GTSNPN and CDR2 as SVGIG (reference sequence). This CDR3 has 12 amino acids.

The chain combines TRBV9 with TRBJ2-1; no clear D. Germline V gene lookup returns CDR1 SGDLS and CDR2 YYNGEE. The CDR3 runs to 15 residues. V was shortened by 0 bases and J by 0 bases, with 7 bases between the two germline ends. CDR3 sequence reads: CASSVGGGSYNEQFF. In DNA, the CDR3 is TGTGCCAGCAGCGTAGGCGGCGGCTCCTACAATGAGCAGTTCTTC. The whole variable domain, remainder taken from reference TRBV9 and TRBJ2-1, is DSGVTQTPKHLITATGQRVTLRCSPRSGDLSVYWYQQSLDQGLQFLIQYYNGEERAKGNILERFSAQQFPDLHSELNLSSLELGDSALYFCASSVGGGSYNEQFFGPGTRLTVL.

The chain links TRBV6-4 to TRBJ1-2, with no clear D. This CDR3 is built from 10 residues. Trimming took 7 bases from V and 12 from J, leaving 12 bases between them. Germline V gene sequence: CDR1 MRHNA, CDR2 SNTAGT. For the CDR3, the DNA is TGTGCCAGCACCAGCATTTACAACACCTTC. Its protein product is CASTSIYNTF.

The sample holds one count of this clone. This rearrangement joins TRBV28 to TRBJ2-3; 9 nucleotides align to TRBD1. The CDR3 covers 16 residues. After removal of 2 bases from V and 1 base from J, the junction contained 4 bases not matched to a gene. The germline V gene has CDR1 MDHEN and CDR2 SYDVKM. The CDR3 sequence: CASSLPGQGGTDTQYF. The CDR3 DNA reads TGTGCCAGCAGTTTACCGGGACAGGGCGGCACAGATACGCAGTATTTT.

The V call is TRBV11-1, the J call TRBJ2-7; possibly TRBD1 for D (6 bases). The CDR3 has 13 amino acids. Looked up from germline, CDR1 is SGHAT and CDR2 is FQDESV (reference sequence). Trimming took 1 base from V and 5 from J, leaving 9 bases between them. CDR3 region: CASSLVDSHEQYF. The DNA for the CDR3 is TGTGCCAGCAGCTTAGTGGACAGCCACGAGCAGTACTTC.